This TCR beta chain was captured by sequencing in a study of blood T cell repertoires in COVID-19. The wider study: Samples representing acute and convalescent COVID-19 were sourced from the United States, Italy and Spain.

The repertoire was sequenced with immunoSEQ multiplex PCR; TCRdb's copy has only in-frame clones and lacks some. The table has under 350,000 clones, approximately 89% seen once. CDR3 length: 16 amino acids. Germline V gene data show CDR1 as SGHDT and CDR2 as YYEEEE. Between the trimmed V and J ends, which lost 4 bases and 0 bases, there was a span of 16 bases. Those enrolled in Seattle joined during active infection and were followed longitudinally afterward. The V call is TRBV5-6, the J call TRBJ1-2, with unresolved D. The source of this sequence is a woman in her 30s with COVID-19, enrolled during active disease. Sequencing was carried out using peripheral blood. The chain's CDR3 is CASSLPEELTNYGYTF. The CDR3 DNA reads TGTGCCAGCAGCCTCCCCGAGGAGCTAACTAACTATGGCTACACCTTC.